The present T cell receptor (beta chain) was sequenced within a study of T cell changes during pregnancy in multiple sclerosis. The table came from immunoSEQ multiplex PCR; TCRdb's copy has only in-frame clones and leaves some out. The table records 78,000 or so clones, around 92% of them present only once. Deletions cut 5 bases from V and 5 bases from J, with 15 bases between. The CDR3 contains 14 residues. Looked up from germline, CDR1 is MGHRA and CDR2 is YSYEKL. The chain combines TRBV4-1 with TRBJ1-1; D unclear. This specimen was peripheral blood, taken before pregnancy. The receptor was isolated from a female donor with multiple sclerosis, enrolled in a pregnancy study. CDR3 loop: CASSMTEGRTEAFF. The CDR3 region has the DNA TGCGCCAGCAGCATGACGGAGGGCAGGACTGAAGCTTTCTTT.